The 3 T cell receptor beta chains presented below share a single source sample, sequenced in a study of monozygotic twins with inflammatory bowel disease. TCRdb reprocessed the 5' RACE reads, keeping one entry per CDR3 protein, no DNA. The sample totals about 160,000 distinct CDR3 sequences. The sequencing input was blood. The receptor source for this set is a human donor with ulcerative colitis or Crohn's disease, or a healthy co-twin of an affected twin (not recorded which).

The J gene is TRBJ1-6, the V gene TRBV10-3. The CDR3 spans 13 residues. Germline lookup yields CDR1 ENHRY and CDR2 SYGVKD. The CDR3 reads CAITAADNSPLHF.

The rearrangement joins TRBV15 to TRBJ1-6. The CDR3 extends over 14 amino acids. The germline CDR1 and CDR2 sequences are LNHNV and YYDKDF (reference sequence). This CDR3 is CATSRRTATSPLHF.

The chain employs TRBV4-3 and TRBJ2-6. The CDR3 is 18 amino acids. Germline CDR1 LGHNA, CDR2 YSLEER. CDR3 loop: CASSQDASTESGANVLTF.